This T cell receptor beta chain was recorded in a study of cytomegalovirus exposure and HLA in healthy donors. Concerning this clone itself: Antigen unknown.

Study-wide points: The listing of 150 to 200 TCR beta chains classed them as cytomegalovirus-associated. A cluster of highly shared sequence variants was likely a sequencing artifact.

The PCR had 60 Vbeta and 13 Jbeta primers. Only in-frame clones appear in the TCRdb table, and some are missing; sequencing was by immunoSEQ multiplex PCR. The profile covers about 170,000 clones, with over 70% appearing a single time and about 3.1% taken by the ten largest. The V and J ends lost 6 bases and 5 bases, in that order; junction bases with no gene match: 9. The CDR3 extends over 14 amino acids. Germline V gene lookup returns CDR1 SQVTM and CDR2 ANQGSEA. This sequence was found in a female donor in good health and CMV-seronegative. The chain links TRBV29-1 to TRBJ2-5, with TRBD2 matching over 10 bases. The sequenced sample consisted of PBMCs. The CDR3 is CSVSSGSTLETQYF. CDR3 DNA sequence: TGCAGCGTCTCTAGCGGGAGTACCCTGGAGACCCAGTACTTC. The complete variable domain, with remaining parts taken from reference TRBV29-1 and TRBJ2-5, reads SAVISQKPSRDICQRGTSLTIQCQVDSQVTMMFWYRQQPGQSLTLIATANQGSEATYESGFVIDKFPISRPNLTFSTLTVSNMSPEDSSIYLCSVSSGSTLETQYFGPGTRLLVL.